Here is one T cell receptor (beta chain) with its context. Its specificity is unknown. The data are from a study of blood T cells in healthy people across ages. Findings and limits, study-wide: Among T cells, TCR beta diversity per million cells dropped roughly linearly as age rose.

The germline gives CDR1 SGHTA, CDR2 FQGNSA. V dropped 0 bases and J dropped 1 base, with 12 bases sitting between them. The CDR3 contains 16 residues. Next came a second PCR, run for about 6 to 12 cycles, which used a sample-barcoded 5' primer along with a J-beta primer mix. TCRdb itself ran the 5' RACE reads through MiXCR, one entry per CDR3 protein. This table holds about 810,000 distinct CDR3 sequences, around 36% found once. The genes are TRBV7-2 and TRBJ1-1, with D possibly matching TRBD1 (5 bases). Sequencing input: blood. The TCR comes from a man aged 18 to 35 in good health. CDR3 protein: CASSLADSGPNTEAFF. For the CDR3, the DNA is TGTGCCAGCAGCTTAGCCGATTCGGGGCCGAACACTGAAGCTTTCTTT.